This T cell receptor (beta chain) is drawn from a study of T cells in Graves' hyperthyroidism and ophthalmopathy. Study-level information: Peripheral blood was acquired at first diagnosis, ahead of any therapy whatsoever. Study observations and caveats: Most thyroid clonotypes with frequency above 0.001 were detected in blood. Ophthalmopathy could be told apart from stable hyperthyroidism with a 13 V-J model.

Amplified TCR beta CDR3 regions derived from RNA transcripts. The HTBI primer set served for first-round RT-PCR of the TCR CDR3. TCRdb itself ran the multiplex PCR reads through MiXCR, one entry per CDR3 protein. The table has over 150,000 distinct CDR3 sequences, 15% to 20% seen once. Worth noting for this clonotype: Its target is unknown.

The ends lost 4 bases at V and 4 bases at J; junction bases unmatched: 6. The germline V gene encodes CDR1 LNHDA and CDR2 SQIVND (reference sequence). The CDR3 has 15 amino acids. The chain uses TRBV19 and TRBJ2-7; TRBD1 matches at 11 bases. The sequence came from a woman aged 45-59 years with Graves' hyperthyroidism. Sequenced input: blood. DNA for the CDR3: TGTGCCAGTAGTACGGGACAGGGGGTCTTGTACGAGCAGTACTTC. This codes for CASSTGQGVLYEQYF.